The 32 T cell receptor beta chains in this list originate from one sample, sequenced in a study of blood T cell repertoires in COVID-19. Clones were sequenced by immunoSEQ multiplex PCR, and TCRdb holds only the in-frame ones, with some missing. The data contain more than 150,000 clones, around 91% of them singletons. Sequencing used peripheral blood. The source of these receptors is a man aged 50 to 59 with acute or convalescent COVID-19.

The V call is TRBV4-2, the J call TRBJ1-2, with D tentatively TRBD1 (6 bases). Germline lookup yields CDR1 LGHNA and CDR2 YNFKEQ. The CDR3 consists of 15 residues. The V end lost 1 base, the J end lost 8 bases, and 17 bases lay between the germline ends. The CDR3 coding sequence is TGTGCCAGCAGCCAAGTAGGGACACGGGTTGAGGGCTACACCTTC. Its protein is CASSQVGTRVEGYTF.

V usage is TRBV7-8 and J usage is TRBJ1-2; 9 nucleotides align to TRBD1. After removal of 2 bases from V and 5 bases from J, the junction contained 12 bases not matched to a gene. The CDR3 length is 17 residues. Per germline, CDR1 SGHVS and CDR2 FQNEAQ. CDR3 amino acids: CASSLQGQGFFGYGYTF. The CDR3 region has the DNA TGTGCCAGCAGCTTACAGGGACAGGGTTTTTTCGGGTATGGCTACACCTTC.

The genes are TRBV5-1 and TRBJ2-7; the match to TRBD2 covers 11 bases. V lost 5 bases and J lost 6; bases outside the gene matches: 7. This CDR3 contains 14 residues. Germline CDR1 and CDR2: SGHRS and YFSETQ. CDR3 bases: TGCGCCAGCAGGCGAGTCCTAGCGGGAGGCGAGCAGTACTTC. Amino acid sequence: CASRRVLAGGEQYF.

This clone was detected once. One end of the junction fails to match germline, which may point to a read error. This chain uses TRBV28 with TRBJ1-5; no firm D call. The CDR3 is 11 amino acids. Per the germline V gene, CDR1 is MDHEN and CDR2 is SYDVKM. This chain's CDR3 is CASSYGILRDF. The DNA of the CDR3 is TGTGCCAGCAGCTATGGGATACTGAGGGATTTT.

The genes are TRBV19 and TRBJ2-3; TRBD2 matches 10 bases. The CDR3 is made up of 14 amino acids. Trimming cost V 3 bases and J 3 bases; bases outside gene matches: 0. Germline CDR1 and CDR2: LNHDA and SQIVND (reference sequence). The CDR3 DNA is TGTGCCAGTAGTATTAGCGGGAGGACAGATACGCAGTATTTT. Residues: CASSISGRTDTQYF.

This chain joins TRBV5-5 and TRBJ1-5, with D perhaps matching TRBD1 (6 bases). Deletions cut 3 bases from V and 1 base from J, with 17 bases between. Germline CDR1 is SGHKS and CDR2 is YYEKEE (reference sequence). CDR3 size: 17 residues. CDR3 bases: TGTGCCAGCAGCTCAAAACCGCCAGGGGTGAGCAATCAGCCCCAGCATTTT. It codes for CASSSKPPGVSNQPQHF.

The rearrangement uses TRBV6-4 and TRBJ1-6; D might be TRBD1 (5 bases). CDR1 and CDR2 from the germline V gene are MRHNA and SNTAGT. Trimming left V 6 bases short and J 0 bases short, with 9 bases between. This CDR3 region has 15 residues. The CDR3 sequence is CASRPDSSYNSPLHF. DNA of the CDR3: TGTGCCAGCAGACCCGACAGCTCCTATAATTCACCCCTCCACTTT.

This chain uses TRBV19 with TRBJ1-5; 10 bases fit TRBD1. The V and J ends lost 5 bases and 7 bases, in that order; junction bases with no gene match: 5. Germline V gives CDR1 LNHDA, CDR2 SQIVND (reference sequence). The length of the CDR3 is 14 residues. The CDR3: CASSATGGGQPQHF. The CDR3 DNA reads TGTGCCAGTAGTGCGACAGGGGGCGGGCAGCCCCAGCATTTT.

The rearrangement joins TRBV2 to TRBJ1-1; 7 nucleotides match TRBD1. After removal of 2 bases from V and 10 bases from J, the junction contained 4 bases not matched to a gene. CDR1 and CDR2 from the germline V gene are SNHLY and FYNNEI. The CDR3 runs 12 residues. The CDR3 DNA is TGTGCCAGCAGTGAATCTGACAGGGCAGCTTTCTTT. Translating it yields CASSESDRAAFF.

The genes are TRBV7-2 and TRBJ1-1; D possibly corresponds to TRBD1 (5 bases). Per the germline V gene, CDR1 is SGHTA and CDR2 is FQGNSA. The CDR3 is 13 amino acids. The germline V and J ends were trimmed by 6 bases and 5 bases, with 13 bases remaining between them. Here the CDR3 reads CASSFGAGTEAFF. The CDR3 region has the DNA TGTGCCAGCAGTTTTGGGGCAGGGACTGAAGCTTTCTTT.

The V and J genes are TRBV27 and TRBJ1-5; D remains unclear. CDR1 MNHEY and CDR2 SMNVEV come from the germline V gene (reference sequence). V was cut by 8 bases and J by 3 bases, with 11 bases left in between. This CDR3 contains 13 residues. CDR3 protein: CASGSGINQPQHF. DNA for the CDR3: TGTGCCAGCGGGTCAGGCATCAATCAGCCCCAGCATTTT.

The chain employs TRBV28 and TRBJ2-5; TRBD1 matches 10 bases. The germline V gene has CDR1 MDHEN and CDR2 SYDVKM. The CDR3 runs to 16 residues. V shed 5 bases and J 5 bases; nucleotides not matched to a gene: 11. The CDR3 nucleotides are TGTGCCAGCAGTACCCGGACAGGGGGGACCGGGGAGACCCAGTACTTC. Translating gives CASSTRTGGTGETQYF.

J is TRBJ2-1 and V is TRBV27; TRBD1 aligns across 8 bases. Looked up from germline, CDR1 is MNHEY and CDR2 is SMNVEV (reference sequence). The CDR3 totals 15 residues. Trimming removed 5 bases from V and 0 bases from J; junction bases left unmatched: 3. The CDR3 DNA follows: TGTGCCAGCAGTGTAGGGACAGGCTCCTACAATGAGCAGTTCTTC. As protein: CASSVGTGSYNEQFF.

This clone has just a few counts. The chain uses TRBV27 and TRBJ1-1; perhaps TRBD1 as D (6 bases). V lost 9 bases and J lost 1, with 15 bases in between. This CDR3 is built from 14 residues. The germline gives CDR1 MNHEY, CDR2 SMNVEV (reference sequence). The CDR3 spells CASNVQGPNTEAFF. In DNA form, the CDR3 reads TGTGCCAGTAACGTACAGGGCCCGAACACTGAAGCTTTCTTT.

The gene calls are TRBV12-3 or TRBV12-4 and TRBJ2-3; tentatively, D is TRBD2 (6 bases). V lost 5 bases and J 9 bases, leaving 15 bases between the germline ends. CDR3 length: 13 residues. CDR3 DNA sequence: TGTGCCAGCAGTCCTACCGGGGGACGAACGCAGTATTTT. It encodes CASSPTGGRTQYF.

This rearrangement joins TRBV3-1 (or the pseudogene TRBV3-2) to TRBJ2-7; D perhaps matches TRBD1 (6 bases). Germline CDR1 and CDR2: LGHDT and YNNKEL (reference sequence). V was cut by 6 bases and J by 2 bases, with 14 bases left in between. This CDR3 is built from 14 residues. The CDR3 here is CASRRGSGAYEQYF. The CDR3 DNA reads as TGTGCCAGCAGAAGGGGGTCAGGGGCCTACGAGCAGTACTTC.

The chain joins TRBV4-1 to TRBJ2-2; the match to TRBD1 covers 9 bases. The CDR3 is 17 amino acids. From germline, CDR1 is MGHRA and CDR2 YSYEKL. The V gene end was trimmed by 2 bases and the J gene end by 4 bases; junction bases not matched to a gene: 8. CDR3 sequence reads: CASSQLPGQGTTGELFF. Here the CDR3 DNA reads TGCGCCAGCAGCCAACTGCCGGGACAGGGTACCACCGGGGAGCTGTTTTTT.

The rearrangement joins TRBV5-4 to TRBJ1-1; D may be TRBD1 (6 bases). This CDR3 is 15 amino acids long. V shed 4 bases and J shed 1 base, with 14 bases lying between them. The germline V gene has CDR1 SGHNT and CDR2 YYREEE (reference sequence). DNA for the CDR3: TGTGCCAGCAGCGCGGTACAGACAGGGAACACTGAAGCTTTCTTT. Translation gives CASSAVQTGNTEAFF.

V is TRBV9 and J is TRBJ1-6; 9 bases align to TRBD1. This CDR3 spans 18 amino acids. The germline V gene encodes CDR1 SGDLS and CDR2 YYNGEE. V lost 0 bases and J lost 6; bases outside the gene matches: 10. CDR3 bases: TGTGCCAGCAGCGTAGGCCCCCCGGGACAGGGCAGTAATTCACCCCTCCACTTT. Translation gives CASSVGPPGQGSNSPLHF.

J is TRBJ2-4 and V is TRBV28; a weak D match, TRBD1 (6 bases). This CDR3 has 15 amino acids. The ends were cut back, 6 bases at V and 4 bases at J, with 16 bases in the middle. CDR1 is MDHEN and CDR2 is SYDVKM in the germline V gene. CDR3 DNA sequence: TGTGCCAGCAGCTCAATCGGGACACTAAAAAACATTCAGTACTTC. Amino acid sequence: CASSSIGTLKNIQYF.

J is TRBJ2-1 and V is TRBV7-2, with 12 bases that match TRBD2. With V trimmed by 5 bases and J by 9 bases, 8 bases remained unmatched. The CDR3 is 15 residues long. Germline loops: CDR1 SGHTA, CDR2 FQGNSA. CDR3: CASSPRTSGKGEQFF. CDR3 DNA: TGTGCCAGCAGCCCGCGGACTAGCGGGAAGGGTGAGCAGTTCTTC.

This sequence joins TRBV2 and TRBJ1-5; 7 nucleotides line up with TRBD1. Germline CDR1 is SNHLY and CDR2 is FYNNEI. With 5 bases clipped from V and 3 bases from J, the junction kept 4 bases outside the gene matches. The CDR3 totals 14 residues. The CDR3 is CASSKTGNNQPQHF. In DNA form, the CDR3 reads TGTGCCAGCAGTAAGACAGGGAACAATCAGCCCCAGCATTTT.

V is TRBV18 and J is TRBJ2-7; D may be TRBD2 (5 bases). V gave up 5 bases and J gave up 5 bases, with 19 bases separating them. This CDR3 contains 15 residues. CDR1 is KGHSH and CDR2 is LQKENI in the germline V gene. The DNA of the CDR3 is TGTGCCAGCTCATCTTTAGAGGGAGCTCGCAACGAGCAGTACTTC. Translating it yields CASSSLEGARNEQYF.

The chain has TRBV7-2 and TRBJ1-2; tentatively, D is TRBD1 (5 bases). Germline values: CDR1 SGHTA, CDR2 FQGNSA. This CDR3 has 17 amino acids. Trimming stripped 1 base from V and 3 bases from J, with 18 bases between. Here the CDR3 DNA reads TGTGCCAGCAGCTTAGACAGGTTGGGGTTGCAGGACTATGGCTACACCTTC. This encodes CASSLDRLGLQDYGYTF.

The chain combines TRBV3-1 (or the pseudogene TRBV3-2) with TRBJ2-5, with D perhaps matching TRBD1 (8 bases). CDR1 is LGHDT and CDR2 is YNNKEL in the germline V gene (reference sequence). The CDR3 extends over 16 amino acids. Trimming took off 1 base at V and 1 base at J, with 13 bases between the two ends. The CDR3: CASSQVGGTGQETQYF. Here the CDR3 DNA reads TGTGCCAGCAGCCAAGTGGGAGGGACAGGCCAAGAGACCCAGTACTTC.

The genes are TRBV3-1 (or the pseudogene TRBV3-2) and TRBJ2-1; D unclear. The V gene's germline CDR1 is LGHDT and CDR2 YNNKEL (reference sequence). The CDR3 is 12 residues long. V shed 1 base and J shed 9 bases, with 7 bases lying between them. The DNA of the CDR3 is TGTGCCAGCAGCCAAGGCGGCCGTGAGCAGTTCTTC. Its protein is CASSQGGREQFF.

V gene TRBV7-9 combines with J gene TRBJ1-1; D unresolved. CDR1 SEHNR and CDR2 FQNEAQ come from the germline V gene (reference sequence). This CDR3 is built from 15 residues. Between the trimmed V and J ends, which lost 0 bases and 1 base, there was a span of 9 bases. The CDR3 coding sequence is TGTGCCAGCAGCTTAGCGCCGGCAGGGAACACTGAAGCTTTCTTT. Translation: CASSLAPAGNTEAFF.

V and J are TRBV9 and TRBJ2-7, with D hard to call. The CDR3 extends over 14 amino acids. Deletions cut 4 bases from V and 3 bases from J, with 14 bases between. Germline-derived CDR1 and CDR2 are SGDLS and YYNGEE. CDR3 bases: TGTGCCAGCAGCCCGCCTGGTGGCGGCTACGAGCAGTACTTC. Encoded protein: CASSPPGGGYEQYF.

CDR3 residues: CATSDEATDTQYF. The CDR3 region has the DNA TGTGCCACCAGTGACGAGGCCACAGATACGCAGTATTTT. This chain uses TRBV24-1 with TRBJ2-3, with no clear D. The CDR3 is made up of 13 amino acids. Germline CDR1 reads KGHDR; CDR2 reads SFDVKD. The ends were cut back, 4 bases at V and 2 bases at J, with 6 bases in the middle.

The CDR3: CASSWATSSGNTIYF. CDR3 nucleotide sequence: TGTGCCAGCAGCTGGGCCACGAGCTCTGGAAACACCATATATTTT. J is TRBJ1-3 and V is TRBV2; no clear D gene. Germline CDR1 SNHLY, CDR2 FYNNEI. This CDR3 comprises 15 residues. The V and J ends lost 6 bases and 0 bases respectively, with 12 bases between them.

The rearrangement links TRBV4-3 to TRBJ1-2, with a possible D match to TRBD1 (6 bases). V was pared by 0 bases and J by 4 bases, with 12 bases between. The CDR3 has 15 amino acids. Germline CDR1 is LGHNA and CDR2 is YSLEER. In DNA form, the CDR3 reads TGCGCCAGCAGCCAAGATCCGGACAGTGGCTATGGCTACACCTTC. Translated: CASSQDPDSGYGYTF.

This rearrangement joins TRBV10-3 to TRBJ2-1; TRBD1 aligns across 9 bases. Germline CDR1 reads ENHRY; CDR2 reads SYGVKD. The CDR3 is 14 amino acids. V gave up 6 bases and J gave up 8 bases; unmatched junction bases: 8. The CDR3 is CAIRPGQGRDEQFF. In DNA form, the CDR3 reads TGTGCCATCAGACCCGGACAGGGGAGGGATGAGCAGTTCTTC.